The T cell receptor beta chain described here comes from a study of CD8 T cells in ankylosing spondylitis. For this clonotype: Antigen unknown.

The study, taken as a whole, reports: Within ankylosing spondylitis blood, a TCR beta motif made up of roughly eight highly homologous variants appeared to be characteristic. Researchers reportedly found disease-linked clones significantly enriched in matched ankylosing spondylitis synovial fluid.

Unmatched junction bases numbered 10, after V lost 4 bases and J lost 3 bases. Germline V CDR1 and CDR2: SGHAT, FQNNGV. The length of the CDR3 is 16 residues. TCRdb reanalysed the 5' RACE reads using MiXCR and keeps one entry per CDR3 protein. The top ten hold around 20% of the sample, which has under 950,000 distinct CDR3 sequences, around 20% seen once. This clonotype originated in a male donor with ankylosing spondylitis. The V and J genes are TRBV11-2 and TRBJ2-7; 9 bases agree with TRBD1. The material sequenced was blood, either unsorted or a sorted T cell fraction (not recorded which). CDR3 amino acids: CASSSPGTGNVYEQYF. The CDR3 nucleotides are TGTGCCAGCAGCTCCCCCGGGACAGGGAATGTCTACGAGCAGTACTTC.